The next 25 T cell receptor beta chains were all read from a single sample in a study of lymphopenia after photon versus proton radiotherapy. Clones were read by immunoSEQ multiplex PCR, and TCRdb kept only the in-frame ones, dropping some. Of some 44,000 clones in the sample, around 86% were seen once. The source material was peripheral blood, sampled from a patient treated with proton-based radiotherapy. Receptors were obtained from a woman in her 70s with pancreatic cancer.

The sample holds one count of this clone. The chain links TRBV6-5 to TRBJ1-2; D unclear. Trimming stripped 4 bases from V and 8 bases from J, with 17 bases between. The CDR3 consists of 14 residues. Germline assignment: CDR1 MNHEY and CDR2 SVGAGI. The CDR3 protein is CASSLERRMGGYTF. The CDR3 DNA sequence: TGTGCCAGCAGTTTAGAACGGCGTATGGGGGGCTACACCTTC.

This clone appeared a few times. The rearrangement uses TRBV5-4 and TRBJ2-2; D remains unclear. Per the germline V gene, CDR1 is SGHNT and CDR2 is YYREEE (reference sequence). Trimming cost V 0 bases and J 7 bases, with 4 bases left between them. The CDR3 is 12 residues long. The CDR3 DNA reads TGTGCCAGCAGCTTGGTCGACGGGGAGCTGTTTTTT. Translation: CASSLVDGELFF. The full variable domain, in which reference TRBV5-4 and TRBJ2-2 provide the parts outside the CDR3, is ETGVTQSPTHLIKTRGQQVTLRCSSQSGHNTVSWYQQALGQGPQFIFQYYREEENGRGNFPPRFSGLQFPNYSSELNVNALELDDSALYLCASSLVDGELFFGEGSRLTVL.

This sequence joins TRBV28 and TRBJ2-3; 8 positions match TRBD2. Trimming cost V 6 bases and J 3 bases; bases outside gene matches: 2. This CDR3 region has 13 residues. Germline-derived CDR1 and CDR2 are MDHEN and SYDVKM. The CDR3 DNA follows: TGTGCCAGCAGGACGGGAGGGACAGATACGCAGTATTTT. As protein: CASRTGGTDTQYF.

A single count supports this clone. The J gene is TRBJ1-5, the V gene TRBV28; D is ambiguous. CDR1 is MDHEN and CDR2 is SYDVKM in the germline V gene. This CDR3 has 15 residues. Trimming shortened V by 5 bases and J by 3 bases, and 14 bases separated the two germline ends. The CDR3 loop is CASSPIRANNQPQHF. In DNA, the CDR3 is TGTGCCAGCAGTCCCATCCGGGCCAACAATCAGCCCCAGCATTTT. Full variable domain (missing parts from reference TRBV28 and TRBJ1-5): DVKVTQSSRYLVKRTGEKVFLECVQDMDHENMFWYRQDPGLGLRLIYFSYDVKMKEKGDIPEGYSVSREKKERFSLILESASTNQTSMYLCASSPIRANNQPQHFGDGTRLSIL.

This CDR3 reads CASSVAPGEVDTQYF. CDR3 nucleotide sequence: TGTGCCAGCAGCGTAGCCCCGGGAGAGGTGGATACGCAGTATTTT. The gene calls are TRBV9 and TRBJ2-3; perhaps TRBD2 as D (6 bases). The germline CDR1 and CDR2 sequences are SGDLS and YYNGEE. Trimming shortened V by 0 bases and J by 6 bases, and 14 bases separated the two germline ends. The CDR3 is 15 amino acids.

The chain combines TRBV4-2 with TRBJ1-4, with D unclear. The CDR3 is made up of 18 amino acids. Germline-derived CDR1 and CDR2 are LGHNA and YNFKEQ. V was shortened by 0 bases and J by 0 bases, with 14 bases between the two germline ends. The DNA of the CDR3 is TGTGCCAGCAGCCAAGATTATCGCCTAGTCGCAACTAATGAAAAACTGTTTTTT. This translates into CASSQDYRLVATNEKLFF.

The CDR3 DNA sequence: TGTGCCAGCAGTCAATTAGGGGACAGGGGGGAGTTTTTT. As protein: CASSQLGDRGEFF. The chain joins TRBV6-1 to TRBJ1-4; 11 positions agree with TRBD1. V lost 5 bases to trimming and J lost 16 bases; unmatched junction nucleotides: 9. The CDR3 is 13 residues long. Germline V lookup: CDR1 MNHNS, CDR2 SASEGT.

This chain connects TRBV11-3 to TRBJ2-3; unclear D gene. CDR1 and CDR2 from the germline V gene are SGHNT and YENEEA. Trimming shortened V by 1 base and J by 4 bases, and 6 bases separated the two germline ends. The CDR3 consists of 13 residues. For the CDR3, the DNA is TGTGCCAGCAGCTTAGGGTTCCCAGATACGCAGTATTTT. Amino acid sequence: CASSLGFPDTQYF.

V and J are TRBV27 and TRBJ2-7; a weak D match, TRBD1 (5 bases). Trimming pared 1 base from V and 6 bases from J, leaving 10 bases between. The V gene's germline CDR1 is MNHEY and CDR2 SMNVEV (reference sequence). The CDR3 sequence is 13 residues long. The DNA for the CDR3 is TGTGCCAGCAGTTTATGGGGCGGACCCGAGCAGTACTTC. It specifies CASSLWGGPEQYF.

This rearrangement joins TRBV28 to TRBJ2-3; 9 nucleotides agree with TRBD1. The V and J ends lost 4 bases and 3 bases, in that order; junction bases with no gene match: 5. CDR3 length: 15 residues. Germline CDR1 reads MDHEN; CDR2 reads SYDVKM. This CDR3 is CASSSNRGLTDTQYF. For the CDR3, the DNA is TGTGCCAGCAGTTCGAACAGGGGGCTGACAGATACGCAGTATTTT.

The chain links TRBV6-1 to TRBJ2-1, with no clear D. The CDR3 length is 14 residues. With 7 bases removed from V and 6 bases from J, the gap between germline ends came to 16 bases. CDR1 MNHNS and CDR2 SASEGT come from the germline V gene. Here the CDR3 DNA reads TGTGCCAGCATCCCTGACACGGCTTTCAATGAGCAGTTCTTC. Translating gives CASIPDTAFNEQFF.

The V gene is TRBV30, the J gene TRBJ2-7, with D unresolved. Trimming stripped 1 base from V and 4 bases from J, with 11 bases between. The CDR3 length is 13 residues. Germline CDR1 is GTSNPN and CDR2 is SVGIG (reference sequence). The CDR3, as DNA: TGTGCCTGGAGTGGGGGATCTGGGTACGAGCAGTACTTC. Protein sequence: CAWSGGSGYEQYF.

The CDR3 nucleotides are TGTGCCTGGACCGGGGCCCTTGGCTATGGCTACACCTTC. Translating it yields CAWTGALGYGYTF. The rearrangement uses TRBV30 and TRBJ1-2; possible D gene TRBD1, 5 bases. The ends were cut back, 4 bases at V and 4 bases at J, with 13 bases in the middle. Germline lookup yields CDR1 GTSNPN and CDR2 SVGIG (reference sequence). The length of the CDR3 is 13 residues.

The rearrangement joins TRBV10-3 to TRBJ2-1; TRBD2 matches 7 bases. The CDR3 loop spans 17 amino acids. Germline values: CDR1 ENHRY, CDR2 SYGVKD. The V and J ends lost 3 bases and 2 bases, in that order; junction bases with no gene match: 10. CDR3 DNA: TGTGCCATCAGTGATTCCCTTGGGGGAGGGACCTACAATGAGCAGTTCTTC. It yields the protein CAISDSLGGGTYNEQFF.

The genes are TRBV5-1 and TRBJ2-3; a weak D match, TRBD2 (6 bases). The CDR3 spans 16 residues. Germline lookup yields CDR1 SGHRS and CDR2 YFSETQ. The V gene lost 4 bases and the J gene lost 2 bases, with 17 bases spanning the gap. The CDR3 protein is CASSVRSGSNTDTQYF. In DNA, the CDR3 is TGCGCCAGCAGCGTCCGTAGCGGATCCAACACAGATACGCAGTATTTT.

The V call is TRBV7-9, the J call TRBJ2-3, with D possibly matching TRBD2 (6 bases). Trimming took off 5 bases at V and 2 bases at J, with 14 bases between the two ends. The CDR3 contains 15 residues. Germline CDR1 and CDR2: SEHNR and FQNEAQ (reference sequence). For the CDR3, the DNA is TGTGCCAGCAGCCGAGAGGACTACCCCACAGATACGCAGTATTTT. Translation: CASSREDYPTDTQYF.

The chain joins TRBV6-6 to TRBJ2-7; D remains unclear. This CDR3 is built from 12 residues. From germline, CDR1 is MNHNY and CDR2 SVGAGI (reference sequence). V was cut by 5 bases and J by 5 bases, with 10 bases left in between. Here the CDR3 DNA reads TGTGCCAGCAGTCACCCGCAAAACGAGCAGTACTTC. It specifies CASSHPQNEQYF.

This clone was seen just once. This sequence joins TRBV9 and TRBJ2-2; TRBD2 agrees at 9 bases. Trimming at V came to 5 bases and at J to 6 bases, leaving 11 bases not matched to a gene. Germline V lookup: CDR1 SGDLS, CDR2 YYNGEE. The length of the CDR3 is 16 residues. The CDR3 DNA follows: TGTGCCAGCAGACATAGCGGGAGACTAAGTGCCGGGGAGCTGTTTTTT. Protein sequence: CASRHSGRLSAGELFF.

The chain employs TRBV5-1 and TRBJ2-6; possible D gene TRBD2, 6 bases. The CDR3 extends over 18 amino acids. CDR1 is SGHRS and CDR2 is YFSETQ in the germline V gene. Deletions cut 1 base from V and 0 bases from J, with 14 bases between. Here the CDR3 reads CASSLTSLASSGANVLTF. The CDR3 DNA follows: TGCGCCAGCAGCTTGACAAGCCTAGCGAGCTCTGGGGCCAACGTCCTGACTTTC.

The chain uses TRBV2 and TRBJ2-6; 8 nucleotides agree with TRBD1. Trimming took 3 bases from V and 4 from J; bases not matched to a gene: 14. This CDR3 is built from 19 residues. The V gene's germline CDR1 is SNHLY and CDR2 FYNNEI. The CDR3 reads CASSDWTGSSWNGANVLTF. DNA of the CDR3: TGTGCCAGCAGTGACTGGACAGGGAGTTCATGGAACGGGGCCAACGTCCTGACTTTC.

The chain employs TRBV7-3 and TRBJ2-1, with TRBD2 identical over 9 bases. The germline V gene encodes CDR1 SGHTA and CDR2 FQGTGA. V was pared by 5 bases and J by 8 bases, with 10 bases of the junction left unmatched. CDR3 length: 15 residues. The CDR3 DNA reads TGTGCCAGCAGCCCGAGTAGCGGGAGTGTCTATGAGCAGTTCTTC. It specifies CASSPSSGSVYEQFF.

The CDR3 DNA reads TGCGCCAGCAGCCAAATACTATGGGATGGAACCGGGGAGCTGTTTTTT. Its protein product is CASSQILWDGTGELFF. The rearrangement links TRBV4-3 to TRBJ2-2; no clear D. Trimming left V 2 bases short and J 5 bases short, with 15 bases between. This CDR3 has 16 residues. Germline assignment: CDR1 LGHNA and CDR2 YSLEER.

The gene calls are TRBV9 and TRBJ2-7, with TRBD1 matching over 9 bases. Germline V gene sequence: CDR1 SGDLS, CDR2 YYNGEE. The ends lost 0 bases at V and 7 bases at J; junction bases unmatched: 5. The CDR3 length is 14 residues. Here the CDR3 reads CASSVEQGAREQYF. The CDR3, as DNA: TGTGCCAGCAGCGTAGAACAGGGGGCGCGTGAGCAGTACTTC. Looking up the rest from reference TRBV9 and TRBJ2-7 gives the full variable domain: DSGVTQTPKHLITATGQRVTLRCSPRSGDLSVYWYQQSLDQGLQFLIQYYNGEERAKGNILERFSAQQFPDLHSELNLSSLELGDSALYFCASSVEQGAREQYFGPGTRLTVT.

This clone occurred a few times. The V gene is TRBV28, the J gene TRBJ1-1; D may be TRBD1 (5 bases). CDR3 length equals 17 residues. V lost 5 bases and J 1 base, leaving 20 bases between the germline ends. CDR1 MDHEN and CDR2 SYDVKM come from the germline V gene. The DNA of the CDR3 is TGTGCCAGCAGTACACGGTTGGGGCGGGACGGGAACACTGAAGCTTTCTTT. Amino acids: CASSTRLGRDGNTEAFF.

The J gene is TRBJ2-1, the V gene TRBV6-5, with TRBD2 as a possible D gene (5 bases). Germline V gives CDR1 MNHEY, CDR2 SVGAGI. V was pared by 6 bases and J by 5 bases, with 11 bases between. This CDR3 contains 13 residues. The CDR3 region is CASRKVGDNEQFF. CDR3 DNA sequence: TGTGCCAGCAGGAAAGTGGGAGACAATGAGCAGTTCTTC.